This TCR beta chain originates from a study of shared clonotypes between healthy human individuals. Whole-study context: CD4 naive and CD4 memory each took three plates per donor, while CD8 naive took two and CD8 memory one.

Broader study findings: The donor pool, a small one, limited the genetic and exposure-history diversity represented. The sharing of approximately 4.6% of naive CD4 clonotypes was seen across a handful of donors.

V gave up 1 base and J gave up 1 base, with 7 bases separating them. This CDR3 region has 14 residues. Germline-derived CDR1 and CDR2 are MNHEY and SVGAGI. The protocol was immunoSEQ multiplex PCR, while the TCRdb copy is restricted to in-frame clones and leaves out a portion. The sample has 1,400,000 or so clones; approximately 98.5% are singletons. Regarding this clone: Its target is unknown.

The genes are TRBV6-5 and TRBJ1-1; D is ambiguous. This TCR was sampled from a man aged 25-45 years in good health. The material sequenced was naive CD4+ T cells sorted from blood. Subset noted: CD45RA+ positively selected. The CDR3 sequence: CASSYYGWNTEAFF. DNA for the CDR3: TGTGCCAGCAGTTACTACGGCTGGAACACTGAAGCTTTCTTT.